The TCR beta chain under discussion was sequenced for a study of vaccination effects on CD4 cells after COVID-19. V lost 1 base to trimming and J lost 6 bases, with 10 bases between them. In germline, CDR1 is MNHNS, CDR2 SASEGT. This CDR3 has 13 residues. Cultured cells yielded isolated CD4+ T cells after 10 days. Vaccine recipients had no previous SARS-CoV-2 infection; their nucleocapsid antibodies were negative. IL-2 medium supplanted half the medium on days 3 and 7. Sequencing used immunoSEQ multiplex PCR; TCRdb keeps in-frame clones, though not all of them. The sample contains over 65,000 clones, roughly four fifths of which appear only once. Study results and caveats: Among infection- and vaccine-induced clones, marked clonal contraction occurred late after vaccination. Convalescent patients were scarce in the study, and it lacked early post-infection timepoints.

This clone was found once. Its antigen is unidentified. The sequencing here drew on CD4+ T cells from PBMCs cultured without peptide, taken before COVID-19 vaccination. The chain joins TRBV6-1 to TRBJ2-7; D is undetermined. The TCR comes from a human donor who received a COVID-19 vaccine. The CDR3 sequence: CASSEVLKAEQYV. The CDR3 bases are TGTGCCAGCAGTGAAGTCCTTAAAGCCGAGCAGTACGTC.